This T cell receptor (beta chain) was obtained from a study of cytomegalovirus exposure and HLA in healthy donors. With regard to this clone: Its specificity is unknown.

Points from the study as a whole: Analysis was carried out at a later point, and it linked a missense DCLRE1C variant to TCR beta V- and J-gene trimming.

60 Vbeta and 13 Jbeta primers were used in PCR. Data came from immunoSEQ multiplex PCR; TCRdb stores just in-frame clones and leaves some out. This table has about 120,000 clones, over 75% appearing once. The CDR3 totals 15 residues. Germline V gene data show CDR1 as PRHDT and CDR2 as FYEKMQ (reference sequence). V shed 3 bases and J shed 4 bases, with 13 bases lying between them. The rearrangement links TRBV13 to TRBJ1-3, with D uncertain. The receptor was derived from a man aged 25-40 years in good health and CMV-seronegative. Input material: PBMCs. For the CDR3, the DNA is TGTGCCAGCAGCTTGTACGGAACCGGGGGAAACACCATATATTTT. It codes for CASSLYGTGGNTIYF. Combining the CDR3 with reference TRBV13 and TRBJ1-3 gives the whole variable domain AAGVIQSPRHLIKEKRETATLKCYPIPRHDTVYWYQQGPGQDPQFLISFYEKMQSDKGSIPDRFSAQQFSDYHSELNMSSLELGDSALYFCASSLYGTGGNTIYFGEGSWLTVV.